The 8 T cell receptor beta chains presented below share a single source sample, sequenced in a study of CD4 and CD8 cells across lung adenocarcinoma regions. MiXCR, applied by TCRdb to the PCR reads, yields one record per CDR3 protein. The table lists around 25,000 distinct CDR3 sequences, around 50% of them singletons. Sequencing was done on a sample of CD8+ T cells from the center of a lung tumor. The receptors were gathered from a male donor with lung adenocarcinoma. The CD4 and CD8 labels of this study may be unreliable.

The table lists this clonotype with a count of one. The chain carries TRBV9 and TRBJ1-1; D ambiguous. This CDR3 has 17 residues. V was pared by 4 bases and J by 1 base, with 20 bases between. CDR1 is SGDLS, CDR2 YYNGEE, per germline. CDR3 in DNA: TGTGCCAGCAGCCTGTTGGGTCGAGGCGGTAGGAACACTGAAGCTTTCTTT. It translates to CASSLLGRGGRNTEAFF.

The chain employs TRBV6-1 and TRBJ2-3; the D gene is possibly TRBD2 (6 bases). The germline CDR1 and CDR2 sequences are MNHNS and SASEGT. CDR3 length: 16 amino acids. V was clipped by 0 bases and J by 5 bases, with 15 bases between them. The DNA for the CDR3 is TGTGCCAGCAGTGAAGCGGGGACGGGAGTTGAAGATACGCAGTATTTT. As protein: CASSEAGTGVEDTQYF.

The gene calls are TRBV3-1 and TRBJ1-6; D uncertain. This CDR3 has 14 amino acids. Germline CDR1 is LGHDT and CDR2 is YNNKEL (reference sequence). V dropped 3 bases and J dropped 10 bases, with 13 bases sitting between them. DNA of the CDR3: TGTGCCAGCAGCCAGGGGTTGTTTGGGTCACCCCTCCACTTT. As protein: CASSQGLFGSPLHF.

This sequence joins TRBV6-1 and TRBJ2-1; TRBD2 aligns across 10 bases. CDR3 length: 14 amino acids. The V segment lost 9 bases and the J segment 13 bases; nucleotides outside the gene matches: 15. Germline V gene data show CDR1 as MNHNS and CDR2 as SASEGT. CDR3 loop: CASSAGGPWETQFF. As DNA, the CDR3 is TGTGCCAGTTCAGCGGGAGGGCCATGGGAGACCCAGTTCTTC.

The CDR3 nucleotides are TGTGCCAGCAGCCTGTCCCGGGACACCCTGGGGACCCAGTACTTC. This codes for CASSLSRDTLGTQYF. The chain uses TRBV11-1 and TRBJ2-5; D might be TRBD1 (6 bases). The V end lost 5 bases, the J end lost 7 bases, and 20 bases lay between the germline ends. The CDR3 is made up of 15 amino acids. In germline, CDR1 is SGHAT, CDR2 FQDESV (reference sequence).

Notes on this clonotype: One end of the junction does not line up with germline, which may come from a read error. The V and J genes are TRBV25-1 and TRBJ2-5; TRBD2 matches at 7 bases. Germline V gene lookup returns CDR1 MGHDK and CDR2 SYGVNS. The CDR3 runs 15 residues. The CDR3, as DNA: TGTGCCAGGGGTGACGGGGGGAGGGACCAAGAGACGCAGTACTTC. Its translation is CARGDGGRDQETQYF.

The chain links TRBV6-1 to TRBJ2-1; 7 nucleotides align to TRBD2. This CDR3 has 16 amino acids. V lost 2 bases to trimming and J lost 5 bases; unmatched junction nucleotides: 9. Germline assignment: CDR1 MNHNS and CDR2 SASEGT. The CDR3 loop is CASSESWRGSNNEQFF. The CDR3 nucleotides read TGTGCCAGCAGTGAATCTTGGCGGGGGAGCAACAATGAGCAGTTCTTC.

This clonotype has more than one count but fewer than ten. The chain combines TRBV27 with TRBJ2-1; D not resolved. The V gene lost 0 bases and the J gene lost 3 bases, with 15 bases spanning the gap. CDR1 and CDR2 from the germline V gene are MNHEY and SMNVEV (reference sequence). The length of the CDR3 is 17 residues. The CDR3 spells CASSLSFPTLLYNEQFF. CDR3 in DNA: TGTGCCAGCAGTTTATCGTTCCCCACCCTACTCTACAATGAGCAGTTCTTC.